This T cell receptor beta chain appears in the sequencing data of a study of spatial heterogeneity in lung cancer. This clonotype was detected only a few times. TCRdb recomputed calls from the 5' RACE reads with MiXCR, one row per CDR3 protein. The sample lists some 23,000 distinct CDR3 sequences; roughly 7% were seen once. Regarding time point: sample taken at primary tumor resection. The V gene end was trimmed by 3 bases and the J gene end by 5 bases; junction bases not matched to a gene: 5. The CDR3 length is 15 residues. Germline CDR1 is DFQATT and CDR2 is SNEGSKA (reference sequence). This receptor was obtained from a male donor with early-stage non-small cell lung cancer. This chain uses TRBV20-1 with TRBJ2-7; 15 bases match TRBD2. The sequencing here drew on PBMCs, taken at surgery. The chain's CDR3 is CSASAGTSGRNEQYF. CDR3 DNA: TGCAGTGCTAGTGCCGGGACTAGCGGGAGGAACGAGCAGTACTTC.